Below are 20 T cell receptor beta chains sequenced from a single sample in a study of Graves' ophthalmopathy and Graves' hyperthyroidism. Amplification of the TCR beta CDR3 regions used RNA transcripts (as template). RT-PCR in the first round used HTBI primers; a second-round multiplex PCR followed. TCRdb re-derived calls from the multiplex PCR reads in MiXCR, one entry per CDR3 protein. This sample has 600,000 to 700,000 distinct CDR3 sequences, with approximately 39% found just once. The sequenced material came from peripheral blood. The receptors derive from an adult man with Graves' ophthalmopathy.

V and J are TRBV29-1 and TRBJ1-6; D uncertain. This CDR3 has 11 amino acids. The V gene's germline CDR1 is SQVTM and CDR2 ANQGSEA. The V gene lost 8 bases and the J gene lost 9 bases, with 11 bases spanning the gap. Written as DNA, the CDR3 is TGCAGCTTAGGCAGAGGTTCACCCCTCCACTTT. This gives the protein CSLGRGSPLHF.

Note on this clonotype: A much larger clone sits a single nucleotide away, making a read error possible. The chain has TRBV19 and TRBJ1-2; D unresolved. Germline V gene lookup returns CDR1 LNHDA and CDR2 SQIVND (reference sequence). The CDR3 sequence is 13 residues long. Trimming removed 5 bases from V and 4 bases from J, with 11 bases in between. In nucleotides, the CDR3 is TGTGCCAGTAGTCCGGACGGCGGCTATGGCTACACCTTC. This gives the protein CASSPDGGYGYTF. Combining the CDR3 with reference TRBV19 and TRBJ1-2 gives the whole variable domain DGGITQSPKYLFRKEGQNVTLSCEQNLNHDAMYWYRQDPGQGLRLIYYSQIVNDFQKGDIAEGYSVSREKKESFPLTVTSAQKNPTAFYLCASSPDGGYGYTFGSGTRLTVV.

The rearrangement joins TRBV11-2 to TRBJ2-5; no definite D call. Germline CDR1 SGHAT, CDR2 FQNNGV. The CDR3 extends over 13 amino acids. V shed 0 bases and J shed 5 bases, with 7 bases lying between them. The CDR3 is CASSLEPGETQYF. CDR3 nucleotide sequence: TGTGCCAGCAGCTTAGAACCGGGTGAGACCCAGTACTTC.

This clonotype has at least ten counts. CDR3 nucleotide sequence: TGTGCCAGCAGTGAACACGGGACAACTAATGAAAAACTGTTTTTT. Translating gives CASSEHGTTNEKLFF. This chain links TRBV2 with TRBJ1-4; no definite D call. V was shortened by 2 bases and J by 0 bases, with 7 bases between the two germline ends. CDR3 length: 15 amino acids. Germline V CDR1 and CDR2: SNHLY, FYNNEI.

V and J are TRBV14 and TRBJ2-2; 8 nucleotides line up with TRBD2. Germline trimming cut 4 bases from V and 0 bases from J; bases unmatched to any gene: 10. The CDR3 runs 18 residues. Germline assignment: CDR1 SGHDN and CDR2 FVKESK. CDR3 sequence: CASSPGGLAAPNTGELFF. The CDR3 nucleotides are TGTGCCAGCAGCCCGGGAGGGCTAGCGGCACCGAACACCGGGGAGCTGTTTTTT.

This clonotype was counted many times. The CDR3 region is CASTYDRVGEQYF. The CDR3 DNA follows: TGCGCCAGCACGTACGACAGGGTCGGCGAGCAGTACTTC. The chain joins TRBV5-1 to TRBJ2-7; 7 positions agree with TRBD1. The V segment lost 6 bases and the J segment 6 bases; nucleotides outside the gene matches: 9. The CDR3 runs to 13 residues. In germline, CDR1 is SGHRS, CDR2 YFSETQ.

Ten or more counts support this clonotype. The DNA of the CDR3 is TGTGCCAGCAGTTTAGCCAGTAACGAGCAGTACTTC. This sequence encodes CASSLASNEQYF. The rearrangement joins TRBV12-3 or TRBV12-4 to TRBJ2-7; D gene uncertain. The CDR3 extends over 12 amino acids. The V and J ends lost 0 bases and 5 bases respectively, with 5 bases between them.

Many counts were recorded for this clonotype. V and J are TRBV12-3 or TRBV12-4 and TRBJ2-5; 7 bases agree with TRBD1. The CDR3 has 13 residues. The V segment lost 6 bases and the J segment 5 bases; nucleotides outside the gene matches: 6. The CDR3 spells CASRDPDRETQYF. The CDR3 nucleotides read TGTGCCAGCAGGGACCCGGACAGGGAGACCCAGTACTTC.

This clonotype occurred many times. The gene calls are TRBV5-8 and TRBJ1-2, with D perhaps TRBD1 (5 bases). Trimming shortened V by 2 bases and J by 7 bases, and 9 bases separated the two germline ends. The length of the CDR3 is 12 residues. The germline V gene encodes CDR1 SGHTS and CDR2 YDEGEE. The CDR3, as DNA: TGTGCCAGCAGCTTTGGGGGGGTTGGCTACACCTTC. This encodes CASSFGGVGYTF.

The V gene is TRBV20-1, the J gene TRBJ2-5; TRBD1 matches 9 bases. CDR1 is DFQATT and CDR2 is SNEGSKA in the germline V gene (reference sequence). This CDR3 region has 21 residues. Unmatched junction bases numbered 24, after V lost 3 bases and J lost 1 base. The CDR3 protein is CSARLGWIRDRERLGQETQYF. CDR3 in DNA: TGCAGTGCTAGGTTAGGGTGGATACGGGACAGGGAGCGCTTAGGCCAAGAGACCCAGTACTTC.

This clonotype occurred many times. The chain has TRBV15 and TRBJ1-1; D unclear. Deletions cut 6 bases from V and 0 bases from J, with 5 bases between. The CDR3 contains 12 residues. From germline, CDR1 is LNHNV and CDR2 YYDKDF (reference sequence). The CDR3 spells CATRSLNTEAFF. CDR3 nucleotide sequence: TGTGCCACCAGAAGTCTGAACACTGAAGCTTTCTTT.

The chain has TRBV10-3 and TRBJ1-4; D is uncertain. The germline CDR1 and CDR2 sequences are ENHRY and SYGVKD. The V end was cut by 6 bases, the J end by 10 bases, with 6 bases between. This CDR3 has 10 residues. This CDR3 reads CAIRGGKLFF. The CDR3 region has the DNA TGTGCCATCAGGGGTGGAAAACTGTTTTTT.

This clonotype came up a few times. CDR3 protein: CASSVVGGNYGYTF. The CDR3 region has the DNA TGTGCCAGCAGCGTAGTTGGGGGGAACTATGGCTACACCTTC. The chain employs TRBV9 and TRBJ1-2; a possible D gene is TRBD1 (5 bases). V dropped 0 bases and J dropped 2 bases, with 8 bases sitting between them. CDR3 size: 14 residues. Germline V gene sequence: CDR1 SGDLS, CDR2 YYNGEE.

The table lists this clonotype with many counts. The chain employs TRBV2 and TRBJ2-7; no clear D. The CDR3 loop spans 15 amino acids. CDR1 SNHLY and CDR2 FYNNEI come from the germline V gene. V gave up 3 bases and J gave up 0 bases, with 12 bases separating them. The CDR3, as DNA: TGTGCCAGCAGTGATTTAGGAGCGAGCTCCTACGAGCAGTACTTC. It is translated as CASSDLGASSYEQYF.

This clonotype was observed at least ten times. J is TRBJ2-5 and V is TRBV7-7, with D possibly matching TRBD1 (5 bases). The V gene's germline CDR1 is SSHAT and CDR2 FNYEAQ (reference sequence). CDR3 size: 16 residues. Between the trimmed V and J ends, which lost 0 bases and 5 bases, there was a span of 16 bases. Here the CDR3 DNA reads TGTGCCAGCAGCTTAGCGTCCAGGGCAGGCCAGGAGACCCAGTACTTC. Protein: CASSLASRAGQETQYF.

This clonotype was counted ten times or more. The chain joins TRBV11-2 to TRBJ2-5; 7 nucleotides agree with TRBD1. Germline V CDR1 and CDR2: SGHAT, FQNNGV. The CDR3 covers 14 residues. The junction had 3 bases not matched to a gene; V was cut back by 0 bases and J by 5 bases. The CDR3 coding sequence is TGTGCCAGCAGCTTAGACGGCAGGGGGGAGACCCAGTACTTC. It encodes CASSLDGRGETQYF.

CDR3 sequence: CSEDGSYQPQHF. The CDR3 nucleotides read TGCAGCGAGGACGGAAGTTATCAGCCCCAGCATTTT. V usage is TRBV29-1 and J usage is TRBJ1-5; D gene ambiguous. The germline V and J ends were trimmed by 7 bases and 5 bases, with 12 bases remaining between them. This CDR3 is built from 12 residues. CDR1 is SQVTM, CDR2 ANQGSEA, per germline.

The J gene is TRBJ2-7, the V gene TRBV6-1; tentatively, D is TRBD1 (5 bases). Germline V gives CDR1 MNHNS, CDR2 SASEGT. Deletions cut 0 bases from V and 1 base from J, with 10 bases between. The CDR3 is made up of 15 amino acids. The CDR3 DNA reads TGTGCCAGCAGTGAAGCGGGGCCCCGATCCTACGAGCAGTACTTC. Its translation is CASSEAGPRSYEQYF.

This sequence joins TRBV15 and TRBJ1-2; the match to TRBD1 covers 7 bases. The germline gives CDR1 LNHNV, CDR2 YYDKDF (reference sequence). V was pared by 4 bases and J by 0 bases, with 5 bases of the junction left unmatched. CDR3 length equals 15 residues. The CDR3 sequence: CATSTDRRTNYGYTF. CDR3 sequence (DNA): TGTGCCACCAGCACGGACAGGCGGACTAACTATGGCTACACCTTC.

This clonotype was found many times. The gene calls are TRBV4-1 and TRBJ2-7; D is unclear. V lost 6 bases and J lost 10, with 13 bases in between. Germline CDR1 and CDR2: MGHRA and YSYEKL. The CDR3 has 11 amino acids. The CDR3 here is CASSSELRQYF. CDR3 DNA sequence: TGCGCCAGCAGTTCTGAACTCAGACAGTACTTC.